In its sample, the clone carrying this T cell receptor (beta chain) was seen a few times. These data come from a study of cytotoxic CD8 clonotypes in ibrutinib-treated CLL. Using immunoSEQ multiplex PCR, the repertoire was profiled, and TCRdb retains in-frame clones only, with some absent. This table holds about 140,000 clones, around 81% found once. Specimen: PBMCs, collected after 36 months of ibrutinib treatment. The receptor was isolated from a human donor with chronic lymphocytic leukemia.

CDR3 in DNA: TGTGCCAGCATGCTCAGGGTTGACACTGAAGCTTTCTTT. This encodes CASMLRVDTEAFF. V usage is TRBV25-1 and J usage is TRBJ1-1, with a possible D match to TRBD1 (5 bases). The CDR3 contains 13 residues. V dropped 7 bases and J dropped 3 bases, with 12 bases sitting between them. Germline CDR1 MGHDK, CDR2 SYGVNS.